The sequence of this TCR beta chain was determined in a study of blood T cells in healthy people across ages. This CDR3 is built from 14 residues. V shed 5 bases, J shed 5 bases, and the junction held 4 bases outside the gene matches. A second PCR of 7 to 11 cycles used a sample-barcoded 5' primer and a J-beta primer mix. TCRdb called the 5' RACE reads again in MiXCR, with one record for every CDR3 protein. The profile shows about 650,000 distinct CDR3 sequences, 32% of them singletons. This clonotype was picked up many times. Its cognate antigen is unknown. Sample donors were healthy Caucasian individuals that came from Russia, aged about 6 to 95. Overall study findings and caveats: TCR beta diversity, measured per million T cells, fell in a roughly linear way with age.

The sequence was collected from an elderly woman in good health. V gene TRBV12-3 or TRBV12-4 combines with J gene TRBJ2-5; 11 bases align to TRBD1. Sequencing was done on a sample of blood. Written as DNA, the CDR3 is TGTGCCAGCAGTCGGACAGGGGGCGCGGAGACCCAGTACTTC. Its protein product is CASSRTGGAETQYF.